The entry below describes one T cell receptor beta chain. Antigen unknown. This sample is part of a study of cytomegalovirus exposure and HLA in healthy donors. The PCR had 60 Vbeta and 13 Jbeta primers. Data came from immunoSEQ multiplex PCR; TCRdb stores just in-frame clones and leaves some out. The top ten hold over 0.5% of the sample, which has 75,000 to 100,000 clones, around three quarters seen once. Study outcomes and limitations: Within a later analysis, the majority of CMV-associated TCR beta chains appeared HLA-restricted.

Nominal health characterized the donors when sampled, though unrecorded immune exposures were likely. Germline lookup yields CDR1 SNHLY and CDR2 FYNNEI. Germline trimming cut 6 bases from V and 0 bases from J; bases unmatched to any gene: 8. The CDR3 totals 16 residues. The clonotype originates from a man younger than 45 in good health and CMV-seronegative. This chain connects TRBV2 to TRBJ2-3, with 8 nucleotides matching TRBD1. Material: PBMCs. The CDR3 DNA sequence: TGTGCCAGCAGCCCAGGGGGCGGTTGGAGCACAGATACGCAGTATTTT. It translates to CASSPGGGWSTDTQYF.